This record concerns one T cell receptor beta chain sequence. The antigen is undetermined. The PCR ran on 60 Vbeta and 13 Jbeta primers. The table came from immunoSEQ multiplex PCR; TCRdb's copy has only in-frame clones and leaves some out. In the table there are around 130,000 clones, around 80% of which are singletons. These data originate in a study of cytomegalovirus exposure and HLA in healthy donors. Study findings and constraints: Associated with cytomegalovirus, according to the listing, were around 160 TCR beta chains. Reportedly, HLA-A and HLA-B alleles of most subjects were accurately predicted from TCR beta.

Germline values: CDR1 SGHRS, CDR2 YFSETQ. Trimming took off 0 bases at V and 2 bases at J, with 15 bases between the two ends. CDR3 length: 16 residues. This sequence was found in a woman aged 18-29 years in good health and CMV-seronegative. The sample consisted of PBMCs. The chain employs TRBV5-1 and TRBJ2-7; TRBD2 is a possible D gene (5 bases). This CDR3 reads CASSLGPTGVTYEQYF. The CDR3 DNA is TGCGCCAGCAGCTTGGGGCCTACCGGGGTTACCTACGAGCAGTACTTC.